Following are 19 T cell receptor beta chains from one sample sequenced in a study of OX40 agonist ivuxolimab in advanced cancers. TCRdb keeps only in-frame clones here, not all; method: immunoSEQ multiplex PCR. The table lists 50,000 or so clones, 86% of them singletons, with about 2.6% in the top ten. The material was CD4+ or CD8+ T cells sorted from blood, obtained in a trial of the OX40 agonist ivuxolimab. Every receptor here comes from an adult with an advanced solid tumor such as melanoma, head and neck, liver or kidney cancer.

V and J are TRBV18 and TRBJ2-3, with TRBD2 matching over 12 bases. The CDR3 sequence is 18 residues long. V was clipped by 2 bases and J by 4 bases; unmatched bases: 10. The germline CDR1 and CDR2 sequences are KGHSH and LQKENI. The CDR3 here is CASSPAASGGAVADTQYF. Here the CDR3 DNA reads TGTGCCAGCTCACCAGCGGCTAGCGGGGGGGCTGTGGCAGATACGCAGTATTTT.

This clone was seen a single time. V gene TRBV19 combines with J gene TRBJ1-3, with 7 bases matching TRBD1. The CDR3 contains 15 residues. After removal of 9 bases from V and 1 base from J, the junction contained 9 bases not matched to a gene. Germline values: CDR1 LNHDA, CDR2 SQIVND (reference sequence). The CDR3 coding sequence is TGTGCCAGCGTTTCCTTGACAGGGTCTGGAAACACCATATATTTT. It is translated as CASVSLTGSGNTIYF.

This clone qualifies as medium-sized. V and J are TRBV7-9 and TRBJ1-5; 11 bases align to TRBD1. The germline V gene encodes CDR1 SEHNR and CDR2 FQNEAQ (reference sequence). V lost 1 base and J lost 7; bases outside the gene matches: 6. The CDR3 loop spans 16 amino acids. The CDR3 spells CASSLGVGQGDQPQHF. The CDR3 nucleotides are TGTGCCAGCAGCTTAGGGGTGGGACAGGGGGACCAGCCCCAGCATTTT.

The chain couples TRBV5-4 to TRBJ1-2; no clear D. Germline V gene data show CDR1 as SGHNT and CDR2 as YYREEE (reference sequence). CDR3 length: 13 residues. V was cut by 2 bases and J by 7 bases, with 12 bases left in between. In nucleotides, the CDR3 is TGTGCCAGCAGCTTTGATAGGAGCCTTGGCTACACCTTC. Its protein is CASSFDRSLGYTF.

The V gene is TRBV30, the J gene TRBJ2-3; 7 bases align to TRBD2. The CDR3 covers 18 residues. With V trimmed by 2 bases and J by 2 bases, 16 bases remained unmatched. The germline V gene has CDR1 GTSNPN and CDR2 SVGIG (reference sequence). CDR3 residues: CAWSRVRGSVPDTDTQYF. CDR3 nucleotides: TGTGCCTGGAGTCGAGTGCGGGGGAGCGTTCCTGACACAGATACGCAGTATTTT.

This clone was seen a handful of times. The chain carries TRBV18 and TRBJ1-2; D possibly corresponds to TRBD1 (5 bases). Germline V gene lookup returns CDR1 KGHSH and CDR2 LQKENI. This CDR3 contains 15 residues. Trimming pared 3 bases from V and 0 bases from J, leaving 11 bases between. In DNA, the CDR3 is TGTGCCAGCTCACCCCGACAGCAAACTAACTATGGCTACACCTTC. It encodes CASSPRQQTNYGYTF.

V is TRBV7-9 and J is TRBJ1-6; D may be TRBD1 (5 bases). Trimming removed 4 bases from V and 13 bases from J, with 11 bases in between. Germline CDR1 SEHNR, CDR2 FQNEAQ (reference sequence). The length of the CDR3 is 12 residues. CDR3: CASSSGGEPLHF. DNA of the CDR3: TGTGCCAGCAGCTCTGGGGGGGAGCCCCTCCACTTT.

J is TRBJ2-7 and V is TRBV18; D could derive from TRBD1 or TRBD2 (6 bases each). Germline CDR1 KGHSH, CDR2 LQKENI. The CDR3 is made up of 17 amino acids. Trimming took off 5 bases at V and 3 bases at J, with 23 bases between the two ends. The CDR3 DNA reads TGTGCCAGCTCAGGGGGGACCAGGGACACCAGGGGCTACGAGCAGTACTTC. This encodes CASSGGTRDTRGYEQYF.

This chain uses TRBV19 with TRBJ2-6; D gene unclear. The CDR3 has 17 residues. Per the germline V gene, CDR1 is LNHDA and CDR2 is SQIVND (reference sequence). V lost 5 bases, J lost 2 bases, and 16 bases lay in between. In DNA, the CDR3 is TGTGCCAGTAGTGCTGGGTTTATTAGTGCTGGGGCCAACGTCCTGACTTTC. Translation gives CASSAGFISAGANVLTF.

The chain joins TRBV21-1 to TRBJ2-1; TRBD1 was called by the table and not checked on the DNA. TRBV21-1 is noted as a pseudogene. The CDR3 is 13 amino acids. The CDR3 spells CARGTDYYNEQFF. The CDR3 bases are TGTGCCAGAGGGACAGACTACTACAATGAGCAGTTCTTC.

Notes on this clone: One end of the junction does not line up with germline, which may come from a read error. The chain couples TRBV7-2 to TRBJ2-7, with D unclear. CDR3 length equals 15 residues. The germline gives CDR1 SGHTA, CDR2 FQGNSA. The CDR3 protein is CASSQDLNSPYEQYF. The CDR3 DNA sequence: TGCGCCAGCAGCCAAGATCTTAACAGCCCCTACGAGCAGTACTTC.

This clone has only one observation. This chain uses TRBV6-1 with TRBJ2-7; D ambiguous. The germline V gene encodes CDR1 MNHNS and CDR2 SASEGT. The CDR3 loop spans 12 amino acids. V shed 1 base and J shed 4 bases, with 5 bases lying between them. The CDR3 DNA reads as TGTGCCAGCAGTGAAGTTGGGTACGAGCAGTACTTC. Protein sequence: CASSEVGYEQYF.

Comment on this clone: This same CDR3 is encoded by further DNA sequences in the sample. V is TRBV6-5 and J is TRBJ2-1; D assignment may be TRBD1 or TRBD2 (5 bases each). Per germline, CDR1 MNHEY and CDR2 SVGAGI. V was cut by 0 bases and J by 7 bases, with 10 bases left in between. The CDR3 length is 14 residues. The CDR3 DNA sequence: TGTGCCAGCAGTTACTCGGGCAGGGAGAATGAGCAGTTCTTC. This codes for CASSYSGRENEQFF.

By sample fraction, this clone is medium-sized. J is TRBJ1-5 and V is TRBV19; D remains ambiguous. CDR3 length: 16 amino acids. Trimming shortened V by 4 bases and J by 0 bases, and 13 bases separated the two germline ends. Germline assignment: CDR1 LNHDA and CDR2 SQIVND (reference sequence). For the CDR3, the DNA is TGTGCCAGTAGTAATATGGGGAGTTATAGCAATCAGCCCCAGCATTTT. The encoded protein is CASSNMGSYSNQPQHF.

The genes are TRBV9 and TRBJ1-5, with D possibly being TRBD1 (5 bases). Germline assignment: CDR1 SGDLS and CDR2 YYNGEE. This CDR3 comprises 15 residues. Deletions cut 0 bases from V and 0 bases from J, with 7 bases between. In DNA, the CDR3 is TGTGCCAGCAGCGTAGGACAGTATAGCAATCAGCCCCAGCATTTT. Translated, it gives CASSVGQYSNQPQHF.

The chain couples TRBV5-1 to TRBJ2-5, with 9 bases aligning to TRBD2. The CDR3 covers 15 residues. Germline CDR1 and CDR2: SGHRS and YFSETQ. J lost 4 bases, V lost 3 bases, and 7 bases had no gene match. CDR3 protein: CASSSRGGVGETQYF. The CDR3 DNA reads as TGCGCCAGCAGCTCGCGGGGGGGCGTTGGAGAGACCCAGTACTTC.

The CDR3 DNA reads TGTGCCAGCAGCTTAACCCAGGGGCTCTATGGCTACACCTTC. The encoded protein is CASSLTQGLYGYTF. The V call is TRBV11-3, the J call TRBJ1-2; the D gene is possibly TRBD1 (6 bases). V was shortened by 2 bases and J by 4 bases, with 11 bases between the two germline ends. CDR1 and CDR2 from the germline V gene are SGHNT and YENEEA. The CDR3 has 14 residues.

The chain combines TRBV27 with TRBJ1-1; D might be TRBD1 (6 bases). The germline V and J ends were trimmed by 6 bases and 3 bases, with 17 bases remaining between them. The CDR3 spans 15 residues. The germline V gene has CDR1 MNHEY and CDR2 SMNVEV (reference sequence). The CDR3 protein is CASRGQGGGYTEAFF. CDR3 DNA sequence: TGTGCCAGCAGGGGGCAAGGGGGAGGGTACACTGAAGCTTTCTTT.

This sequence joins TRBV5-6 and TRBJ1-6, with D perhaps TRBD1 (6 bases). V lost 1 base and J 7 bases, leaving 15 bases between the germline ends. The CDR3 runs to 16 residues. Germline CDR1 and CDR2: SGHDT and YYEEEE. In DNA form, the CDR3 reads TGTGCCAGCAGCTTGTGGGGGGCGCCGGGAAATTCACCCCTCCACTTT. This gives the protein CASSLWGAPGNSPLHF.